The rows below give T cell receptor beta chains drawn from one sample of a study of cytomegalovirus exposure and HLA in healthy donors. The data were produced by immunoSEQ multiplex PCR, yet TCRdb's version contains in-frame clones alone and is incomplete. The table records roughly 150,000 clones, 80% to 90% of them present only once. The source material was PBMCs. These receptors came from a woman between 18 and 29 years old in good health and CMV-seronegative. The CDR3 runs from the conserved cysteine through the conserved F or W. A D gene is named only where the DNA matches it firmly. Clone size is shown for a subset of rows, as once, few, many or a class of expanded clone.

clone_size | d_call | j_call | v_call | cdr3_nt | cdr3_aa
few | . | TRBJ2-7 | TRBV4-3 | TGCGCCAGCAGCCAAGGGGGAGTGTCCTACGAGCAGTACTTC | CASSQGGVSYEQYF
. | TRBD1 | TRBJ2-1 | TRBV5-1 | TGCGCCAGCAGCTTGGTACAGGGGCCGAGTGAGCAGTTCTTC | CASSLVQGPSEQFF
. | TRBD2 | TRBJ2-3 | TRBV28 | TGTGCCAGCAGAACGACGGGAAAGCGGGGGGGTTCGTATACGCAGTATTTT | CASRTTGKRGGSYTQYF
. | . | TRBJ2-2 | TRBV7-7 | TGTGCCAGCAGCCTTCGACAGGCGATCTCTCCCGGGGAGCTGTTTTTT | CASSLRQAISPGELFF
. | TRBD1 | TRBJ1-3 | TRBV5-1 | TGCGCCAGCAACCCCGGGACAGGGGGAAACACCATATATTTT | CASNPGTGGNTIYF
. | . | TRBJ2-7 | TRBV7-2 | TGTGCCAGCAGCTTTTATAGCGGACTATCCTACGAGCAGTACTTC | CASSFYSGLSYEQYF
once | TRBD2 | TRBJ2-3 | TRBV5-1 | TGCGCCAGCAGCCTAACGGGACTAGCGGGAGCAGATACGCAGTATTTT | CASSLTGLAGADTQYF
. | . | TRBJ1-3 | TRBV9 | TGTGCCAGCAGCGTAGGGCCAGGGGTAAGCTCTGGAAACACCATATATTTT | CASSVGPGVSSGNTIYF
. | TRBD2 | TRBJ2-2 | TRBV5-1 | TGCGCCAGCAGCTTGGCTAGCGGGAGTGGCACCGGGGAGCTGTTTTTT | CASSLASGSGTGELFF
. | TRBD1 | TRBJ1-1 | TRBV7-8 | TGTGCCAGCAGCTTAGTTGGGTGGGACAGGGTCAGATCTGAAGCTTTCTTT | CASSLVGWDRVRSEAFF
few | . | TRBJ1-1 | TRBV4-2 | TGTGCCAGCAGCCAAGATTTCCCAGTTTTGAACACTGAAGCTTTCTTT | CASSQDFPVLNTEAFF
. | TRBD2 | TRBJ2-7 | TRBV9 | TGTGCCAGCAGCCCCTGGGACTACCCCTACGAGCAGTACTTC | CASSPWDYPYEQYF
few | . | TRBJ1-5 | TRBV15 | TGTGCCACCAGTCACGAATTTCAGGGAAGCAATCAGCCCCAGCATTTT | CATSHEFQGSNQPQHF
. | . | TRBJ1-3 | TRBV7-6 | TGTGCCAGCAGCTCGGGGACTGGGTTGACTGGAAACACCATATATTTT | CASSSGTGLTGNTIYF
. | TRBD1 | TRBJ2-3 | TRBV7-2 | TGTGCCAGCAGCATGACAGGGGGCGCGAATAGTGATACGCAGTATTTT | CASSMTGGANSDTQYF
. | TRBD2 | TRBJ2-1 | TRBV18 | TGTGCCAGCTCACTCCGGACTAGCGGGGCGAACAATGAGCAGTTCTTC | CASSLRTSGANNEQFF
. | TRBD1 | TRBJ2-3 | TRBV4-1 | TGCGCCAGCAGCCAAGAAGAGGGGGCAAGAGATACGCAGTATTTT | CASSQEEGARDTQYF
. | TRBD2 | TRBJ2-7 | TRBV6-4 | TGTGCCAGCAGTCCGCGGGCTAGCGGGGATGGCCCGCAGTACTTC | CASSPRASGDGPQYF
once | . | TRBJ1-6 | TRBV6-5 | TGTGCCAGCACGGATAGGACAGATTCACCCCTCCACTTT | CASTDRTDSPLHF
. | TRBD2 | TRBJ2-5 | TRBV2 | TGTGCCAGCAGTTTCGGGCTAGCGGGAGGGGAAGAGACCCAGTACTTC | CASSFGLAGGEETQYF
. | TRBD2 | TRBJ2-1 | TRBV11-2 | TGTGCCAGCAGCCCAACTCCCGGGACTAGCGATGGTGAGCAGTTCTTC | CASSPTPGTSDGEQFF
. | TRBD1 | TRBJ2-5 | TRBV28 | TGTGCCAGCAGGGGACAGGAGGTGTACTTC | CASRGQEVYF
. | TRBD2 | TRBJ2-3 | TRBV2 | TGTGCCAGCAGTCGTGGACTAGCTACCGAAACGCAGTATTTT | CASSRGLATETQYF
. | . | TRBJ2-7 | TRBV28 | TGTGCCGGGGCCCAGACAGATAAGGAGCAGTACTTC | CAGAQTDKEQYF